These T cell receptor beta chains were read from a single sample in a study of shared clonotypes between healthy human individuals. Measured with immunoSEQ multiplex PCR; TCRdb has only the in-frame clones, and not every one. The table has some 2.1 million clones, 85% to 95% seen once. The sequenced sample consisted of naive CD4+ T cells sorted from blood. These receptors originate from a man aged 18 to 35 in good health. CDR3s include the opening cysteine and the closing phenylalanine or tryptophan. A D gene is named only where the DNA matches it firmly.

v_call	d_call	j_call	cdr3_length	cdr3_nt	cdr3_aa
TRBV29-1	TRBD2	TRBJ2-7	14	TGCAGCGTCGTTAGGACTAGCTCCTCCTACGAGCAGTACTTC	CSVVRTSSSYEQYF
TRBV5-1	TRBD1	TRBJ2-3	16	TGCGCCAGCAGCTCTCGGACAGGGGCCCACACAGATACGCAGTATTTT	CASSSRTGAHTDTQYF
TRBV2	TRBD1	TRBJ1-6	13	TGTGCCAGCCAGAGGACAGGAAATTCACCCCTCCACTTT	CASQRTGNSPLHF
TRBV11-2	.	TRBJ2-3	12	TGTGCCAGCAGCAACCGAGGAGATACGCAGTATTTT	CASSNRGDTQYF
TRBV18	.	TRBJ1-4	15	TGTGCCAGCTCACCACTAGCCGCGCCTAATGAAAAACTGTTTTTT	CASSPLAAPNEKLFF
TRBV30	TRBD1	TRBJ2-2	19	TGTGCCTGGAGACCCGGGACAGCAATCGGATTTTGGGGGACCGGGGAGCTGTTTTTT	CAWRPGTAIGFWGTGELFF
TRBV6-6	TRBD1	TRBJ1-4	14	TGTGCCAGCAGGTTTACGGGACAGGGGGAAAAACTGTTTTTT	CASRFTGQGEKLFF
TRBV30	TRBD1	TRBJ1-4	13	TGTGCCTGGAGTGTACAGGGGAATGAAAAACTGTTTTTT	CAWSVQGNEKLFF
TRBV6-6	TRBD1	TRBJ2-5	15	TGTGCCAGCAGATCGACAGGGTTGGGCAAAGAGACCCAGTACTTC	CASRSTGLGKETQYF
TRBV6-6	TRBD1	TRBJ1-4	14	TGTGCCAGCAGTCGGGACAGGAATAATGAAAAACTGTTTTTT	CASSRDRNNEKLFF
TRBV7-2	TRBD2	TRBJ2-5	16	TGTGCCAGCAGCTCAGCCTACGGACTAGCGGGAGGGACCCAGTACTTC	CASSSAYGLAGGTQYF